Following are 6 T cell receptor beta chains from one sample sequenced in a study of tumor-infiltrating lymphocytes in primary liver carcinoma (dated by TCRdb to the late 2010s). The run used an Illumina HiSeq 2500. A constant-region primer and ProtoScript II reverse transcriptase were used to reverse-transcribe TCRbeta-specific cDNA from roughly 500 ng total RNA. TCRbeta libraries were built with three nested multiplex PCR rounds, a slightly modified ARM-PCR procedure. The first two PCR rounds used multiplex TRBV1-TRBV30 forward primers with a Cbeta reverse primer, each for about 9 cycles. The public reads were reanalyzed by TCRdb: fastp trimming at Q25, MiXCR alignment, in-frame beta chains only. Records with the same CDR3 protein are collapsed into one entry carrying the most frequent genes and DNA. The sample contains approximately 73,000 distinct CDR3 sequences, 65% to 75% of them found a single time. The ten largest account for roughly 13% of the sample.

Total RNA and DNA were co-extracted without cell sorting from roughly 20-30 mg of bulk tissue using the AllPrep DNA/RNA mini kit. Sequenced: liver tumor tissue from sampling region 4. The cell subset or site label corresponds to: tumor region T4, right-lateral pole. The receptors stem from a woman aged 55-69 years with primary liver carcinoma and hepatitis B virus infection.

Notes on this clonotype: At one end the junction does not follow the germline gene, possibly because of a read error. This chain joins TRBV6-5 and TRBJ1-1; D is unclear. Germline assignment: CDR1 MNHEY and CDR2 SVGAGI. The CDR3 totals 17 residues. CDR3 residues: CASSYAYSGSGYTEAFF. CDR3 DNA: TGTGCCAGCAGTTACGCCTACAGTGGGTCCGGGTACACTGAGGCTTTCTTT.

This clonotype was seen a handful of times. The rearrangement links TRBV11-3 to TRBJ2-1, with TRBD2 identical over 8 bases. This CDR3 contains 15 residues. J was trimmed by 3 bases and V by 5 bases; bases with no gene match: 6. Germline CDR1 SGHNT, CDR2 YENEEA. The CDR3 here is CASSPGGAIYNEQFF. The DNA of the CDR3 is TGTGCCAGCAGCCCGGGGGGGGCGATCTACAATGAGCAGTTCTTC. The entire variable domain, with the rest obtained from reference TRBV11-3 and TRBJ2-1, is as follows: EAGVVQSPRYKIIEKKQPVAFWCNPISGHNTLYWYLQNLGQGPELLIRYENEEAVDDSQLPKDRFSAERLKGVDSTLKIQPAELGDSAVYLCASSPGGAIYNEQFFGPGTRLTVL.

The chain couples TRBV30 to TRBJ2-7, with D perhaps given as TRBD1 or TRBD2 (5 bases each). The CDR3 totals 16 residues. The V gene lost 2 bases and the J gene lost 3 bases, with 20 bases spanning the gap. Per germline, CDR1 GTSNPN and CDR2 SVGIG (reference sequence). CDR3 loop: CAWSPLGASSFYEQYF. Written as DNA, the CDR3 is TGTGCCTGGAGTCCATTAGGGGCTAGCAGCTTCTACGAGCAGTACTTC. Full variable domain (outside the CDR3, taken from reference TRBV30 and TRBJ2-7): SQTIHQWPATLVQPVGSPLSLECTVEGTSNPNLYWYRQAAGRGLQLLFYSVGIGQISSEVPQNLSASRPQDRQFILSSKKLLLSDSGFYLCAWSPLGASSFYEQYFGPGTRLTVT.

Worth noting for this clonotype: The junction shows a germline mismatch at one end, possibly a read error. CDR3 loop: CASSLIDRGHYGYTF. CDR3 DNA sequence: TGTGCCAGCAGTCTTATAGACAGGGGTCACTATGGCTACACATTC. V is TRBV28 and J is TRBJ1-2; the match to TRBD1 covers 8 bases. The CDR3 loop spans 15 amino acids. Germline CDR1 reads MDHEN; CDR2 reads SYDVKM.

The chain combines TRBV6-1 with TRBJ2-3; 7 bases are a match to TRBD2. The ends lost 3 bases at V and 4 bases at J; junction bases unmatched: 7. Per germline, CDR1 MNHNS and CDR2 SASEGT. The CDR3 length is 15 residues. The chain's CDR3 is CASSDGAGDADTQYF. CDR3 bases: TGTGCCAGCAGTGACGGGGCGGGAGACGCAGATACGCAGTATTTT.

In the case of this clonotype: At one of its ends the junction is not consistent with the germline gene, which may arise from a read error. The J gene is TRBJ2-7, the V gene TRBV28; D is perhaps TRBD1 (6 bases). This CDR3 comprises 14 residues. Germline V gene sequence: CDR1 MDHEN, CDR2 SYDVKM. The CDR3 sequence: CASSSTGAPSLQNF. The CDR3 DNA reads as TGTGCCAGCAGTTCGACAGGAGCACCCTCCCTGCAGAACTTC.